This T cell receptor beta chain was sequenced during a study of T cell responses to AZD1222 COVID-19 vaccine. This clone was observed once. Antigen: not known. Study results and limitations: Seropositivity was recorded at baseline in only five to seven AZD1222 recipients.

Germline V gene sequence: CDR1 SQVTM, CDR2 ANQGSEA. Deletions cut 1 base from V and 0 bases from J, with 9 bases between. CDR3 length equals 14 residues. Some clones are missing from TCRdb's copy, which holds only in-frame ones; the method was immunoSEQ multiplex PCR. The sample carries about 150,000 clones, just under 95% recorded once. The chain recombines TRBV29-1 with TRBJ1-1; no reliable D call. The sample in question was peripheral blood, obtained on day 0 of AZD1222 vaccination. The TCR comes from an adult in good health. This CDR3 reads CSVEVLLLNTEAFF. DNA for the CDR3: TGCAGCGTTGAAGTACTACTTCTGAACACTGAAGCTTTCTTT.